This T cell receptor (beta chain) was profiled in a study of blood T cell repertoires in COVID-19. Study context: Samples came from the United States, Italy and Spain, spanning acute and convalescent COVID-19. T cells, B-cell-depleted T cells, or PBMCs provided the cDNA or gDNA that served as material.

Trimming cost V 6 bases and J 1 base, with 21 bases left between them. From germline, CDR1 is MDHEN and CDR2 SYDVKM. The CDR3 runs 17 residues. Original processing notes: Nucleated cell number was recorded as an estimate derived from reference gene primer amplification. Data came from immunoSEQ multiplex PCR; TCRdb stores just in-frame clones and leaves some out. The V and J calls and the clone size are those of that table, but D and trimming were determined from the DNA. Among hundreds of thousands of clones listed, about 90% were seen once. Sequenced material: peripheral blood. This chain joins TRBV28 and TRBJ1-2; D is possibly TRBD1 (5 bases). This TCR came from a woman aged 25 to 45 who had recovered from COVID-19. The CDR3 DNA reads TGTGCCAGCAGCCCCAGTGACCTAGCGGGGCATAACTATGGCTACACCTTC. As protein: CASSPSDLAGHNYGYTF.